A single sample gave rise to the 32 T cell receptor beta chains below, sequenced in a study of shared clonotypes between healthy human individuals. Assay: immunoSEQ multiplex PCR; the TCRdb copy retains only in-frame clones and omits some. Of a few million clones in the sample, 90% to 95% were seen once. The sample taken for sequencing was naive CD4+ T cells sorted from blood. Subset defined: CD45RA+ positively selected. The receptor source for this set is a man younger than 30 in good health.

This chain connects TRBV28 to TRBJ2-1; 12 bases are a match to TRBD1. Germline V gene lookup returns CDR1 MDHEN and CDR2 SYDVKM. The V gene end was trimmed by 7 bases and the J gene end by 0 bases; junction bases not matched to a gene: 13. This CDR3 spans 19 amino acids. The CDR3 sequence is CASIPSSGTGGRSYNEQFF. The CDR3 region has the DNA TGTGCCAGCATCCCCTCATCAGGGACAGGGGGCCGCTCCTACAATGAGCAGTTCTTC. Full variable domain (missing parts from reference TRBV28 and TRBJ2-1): DVKVTQSSRYLVKRTGEKVFLECVQDMDHENMFWYRQDPGLGLRLIYFSYDVKMKEKGDIPEGYSVSREKKERFSLILESASTNQTSMYLCASIPSSGTGGRSYNEQFFGPGTRLTVL.

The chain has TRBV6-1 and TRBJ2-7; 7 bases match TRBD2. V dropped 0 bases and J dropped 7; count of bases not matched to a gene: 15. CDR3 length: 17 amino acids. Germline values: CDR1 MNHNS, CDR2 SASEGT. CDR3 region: CASSEAASGHGSREQYF. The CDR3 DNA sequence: TGTGCCAGCAGTGAAGCGGCTAGCGGCCACGGATCTAGAGAGCAGTACTTC.

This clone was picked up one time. In nucleotides, the CDR3 is TGCGCCAGCAGCTTGGTTGTTAGCGGGGGGGCCGGGGATACGCAGTATTTT. It translates to CASSLVVSGGAGDTQYF. The V gene is TRBV5-1, the J gene TRBJ2-3; 11 nucleotides match TRBD2. The V gene end was trimmed by 0 bases and the J gene end by 6 bases; junction bases not matched to a gene: 9. Germline CDR1 is SGHRS and CDR2 is YFSETQ. The CDR3 is 17 residues long.

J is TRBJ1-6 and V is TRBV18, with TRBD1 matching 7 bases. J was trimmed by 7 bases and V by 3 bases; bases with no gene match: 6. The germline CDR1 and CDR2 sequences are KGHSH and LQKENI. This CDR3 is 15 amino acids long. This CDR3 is CASSPLQGVNSPLHF. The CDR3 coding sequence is TGTGCCAGCTCACCCCTCCAGGGGGTGAATTCACCCCTCCACTTT. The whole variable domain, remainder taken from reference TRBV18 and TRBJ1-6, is NAGVMQNPRHLVRRRGQEARLRCSPMKGHSHVYWYRQLPEEGLKFMVYLQKENIIDESGMPKERFSAEFPKEGPSILRIQQVVRGDSAAYFCASSPLQGVNSPLHFGNGTRLTVT.

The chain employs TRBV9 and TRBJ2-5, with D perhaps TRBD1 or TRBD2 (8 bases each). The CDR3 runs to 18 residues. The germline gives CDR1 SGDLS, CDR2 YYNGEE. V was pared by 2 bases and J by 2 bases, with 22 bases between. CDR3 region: CASSVTGAGGRQQETQYF. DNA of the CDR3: TGTGCCAGCAGCGTGACAGGGGCGGGCGGGAGGCAACAAGAGACCCAGTACTTC. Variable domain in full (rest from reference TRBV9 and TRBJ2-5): DSGVTQTPKHLITATGQRVTLRCSPRSGDLSVYWYQQSLDQGLQFLIQYYNGEERAKGNILERFSAQQFPDLHSELNLSSLELGDSALYFCASSVTGAGGRQQETQYFGPGTRLLVL.

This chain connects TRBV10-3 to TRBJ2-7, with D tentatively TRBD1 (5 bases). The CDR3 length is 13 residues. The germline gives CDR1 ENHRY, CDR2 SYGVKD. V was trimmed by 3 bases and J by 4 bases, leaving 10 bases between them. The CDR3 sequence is CAISDAGIYEQYF. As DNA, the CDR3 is TGTGCCATCAGTGATGCAGGGATTTACGAGCAGTACTTC.

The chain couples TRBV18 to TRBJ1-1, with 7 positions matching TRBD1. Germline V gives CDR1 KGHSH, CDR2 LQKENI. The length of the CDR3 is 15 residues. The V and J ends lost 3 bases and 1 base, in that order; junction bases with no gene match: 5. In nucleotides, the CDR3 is TGTGCCAGCTCACCCAATGGACAGGAGAACACTGAAGCTTTCTTT. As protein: CASSPNGQENTEAFF.

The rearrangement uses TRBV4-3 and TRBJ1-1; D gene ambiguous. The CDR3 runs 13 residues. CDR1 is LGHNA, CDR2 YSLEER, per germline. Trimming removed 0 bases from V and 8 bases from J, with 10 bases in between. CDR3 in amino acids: CASSQEFGFEAFF. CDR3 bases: TGCGCCAGCAGCCAAGAATTTGGGTTCGAAGCTTTCTTT.

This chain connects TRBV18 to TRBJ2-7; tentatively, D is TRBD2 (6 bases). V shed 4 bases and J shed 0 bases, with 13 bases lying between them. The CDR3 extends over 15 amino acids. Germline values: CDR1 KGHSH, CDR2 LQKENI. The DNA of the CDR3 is TGTGCCAGCTCACAAGTCTCGGGAGTCTCCTACGAGCAGTACTTC. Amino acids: CASSQVSGVSYEQYF.

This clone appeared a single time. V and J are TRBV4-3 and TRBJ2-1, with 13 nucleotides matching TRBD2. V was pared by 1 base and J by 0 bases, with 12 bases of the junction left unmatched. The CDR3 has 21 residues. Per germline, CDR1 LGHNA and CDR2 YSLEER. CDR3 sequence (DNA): TGCGCCAGCAGCCAAGGCTCCCAGGGACTAGCGGGACCGAGCTCCTACAATGAGCAGTTCTTC. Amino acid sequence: CASSQGSQGLAGPSSYNEQFF.

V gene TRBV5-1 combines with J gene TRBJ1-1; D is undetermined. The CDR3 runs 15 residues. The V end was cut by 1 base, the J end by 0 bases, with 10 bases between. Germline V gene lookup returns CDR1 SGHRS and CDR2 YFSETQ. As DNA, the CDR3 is TGCGCCAGCAGCTTGATGTGGCAGATGAACACTGAAGCTTTCTTT. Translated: CASSLMWQMNTEAFF.

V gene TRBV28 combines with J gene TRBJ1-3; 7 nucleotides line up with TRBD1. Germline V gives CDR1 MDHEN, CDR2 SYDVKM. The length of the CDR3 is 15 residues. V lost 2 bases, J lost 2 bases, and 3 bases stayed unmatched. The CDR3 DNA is TGTGCCAGCAGTTTACCAGGACAGGCTGGAAACACCATATATTTT. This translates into CASSLPGQAGNTIYF.

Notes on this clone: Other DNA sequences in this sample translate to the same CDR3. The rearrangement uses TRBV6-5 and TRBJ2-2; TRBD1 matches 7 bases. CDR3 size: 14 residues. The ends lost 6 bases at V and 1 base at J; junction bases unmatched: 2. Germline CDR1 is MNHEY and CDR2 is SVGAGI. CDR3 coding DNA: TGTGCCAGCAGATGGACAGGGAACACCGGGGAGCTGTTTTTT. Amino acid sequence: CASRWTGNTGELFF.

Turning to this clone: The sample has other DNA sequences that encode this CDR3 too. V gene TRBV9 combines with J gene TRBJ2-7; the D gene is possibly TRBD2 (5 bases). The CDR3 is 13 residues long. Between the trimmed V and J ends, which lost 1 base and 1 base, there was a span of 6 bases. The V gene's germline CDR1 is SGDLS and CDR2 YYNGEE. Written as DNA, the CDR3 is TGTGCCAGCAGCGTATCGGGGTCCTACGAGCAGTACTTC. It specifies CASSVSGSYEQYF.

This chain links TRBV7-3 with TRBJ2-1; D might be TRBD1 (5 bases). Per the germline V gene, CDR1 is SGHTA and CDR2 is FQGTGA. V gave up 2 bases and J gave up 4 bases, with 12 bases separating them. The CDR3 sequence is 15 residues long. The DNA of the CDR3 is TGTGCCAGCAGCTTAGGGGCCCCGTCTTACAATGAGCAGTTCTTC. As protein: CASSLGAPSYNEQFF.

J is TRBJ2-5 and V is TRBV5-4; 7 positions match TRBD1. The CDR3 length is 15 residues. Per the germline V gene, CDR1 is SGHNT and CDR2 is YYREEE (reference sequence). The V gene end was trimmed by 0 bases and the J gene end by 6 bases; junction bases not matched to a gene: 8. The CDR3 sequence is CASSLDDRGQKTQYF. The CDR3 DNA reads TGTGCCAGCAGCTTGGACGATAGGGGGCAGAAGACCCAGTACTTC.

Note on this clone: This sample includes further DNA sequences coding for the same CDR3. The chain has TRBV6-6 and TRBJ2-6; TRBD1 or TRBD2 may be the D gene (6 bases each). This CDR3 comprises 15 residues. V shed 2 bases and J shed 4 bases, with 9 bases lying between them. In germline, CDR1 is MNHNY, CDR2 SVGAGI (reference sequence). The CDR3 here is CASSYGGPGANVLTF. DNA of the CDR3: TGTGCCAGCAGTTACGGGGGGCCCGGGGCCAACGTCCTGACTTTC.

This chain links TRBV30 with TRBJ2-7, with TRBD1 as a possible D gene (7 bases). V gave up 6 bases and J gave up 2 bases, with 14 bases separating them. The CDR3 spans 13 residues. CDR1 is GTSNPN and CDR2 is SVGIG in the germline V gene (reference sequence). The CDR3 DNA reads TGTGCCTGTCAGGGGGGAGCTACCTACGAGCAGTACTTC. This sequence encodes CACQGGATYEQYF.

CDR3 nucleotides: TGCGCCAGCAGCCAATCCAGGGGCCAAGGAGGTTCACCCCTCCACTTT. Residues: CASSQSRGQGGSPLHF. V is TRBV4-1 and J is TRBJ1-6, with TRBD1 as a possible D gene (6 bases). This CDR3 is 16 amino acids long. CDR1 is MGHRA and CDR2 is YSYEKL in the germline V gene. V lost 2 bases, J lost 9 bases, and 17 bases lay in between.

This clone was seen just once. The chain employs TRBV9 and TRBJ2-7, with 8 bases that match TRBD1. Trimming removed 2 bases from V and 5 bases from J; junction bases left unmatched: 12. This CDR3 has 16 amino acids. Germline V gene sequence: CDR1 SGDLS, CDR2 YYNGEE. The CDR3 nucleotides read TGTGCCAGCAGCGTTGGTCTGGACAGGGAATCGCACGAGCAGTACTTC. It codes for CASSVGLDRESHEQYF. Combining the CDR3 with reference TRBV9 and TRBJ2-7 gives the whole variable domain DSGVTQTPKHLITATGQRVTLRCSPRSGDLSVYWYQQSLDQGLQFLIQYYNGEERAKGNILERFSAQQFPDLHSELNLSSLELGDSALYFCASSVGLDRESHEQYFGPGTRLTVT.

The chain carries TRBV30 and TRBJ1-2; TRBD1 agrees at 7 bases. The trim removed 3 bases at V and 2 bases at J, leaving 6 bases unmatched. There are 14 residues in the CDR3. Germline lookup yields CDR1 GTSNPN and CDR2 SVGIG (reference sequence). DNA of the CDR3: TGTGCCTGGAGCGGGACAGTACCAAACTATGGCTACACCTTC. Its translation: CAWSGTVPNYGYTF.

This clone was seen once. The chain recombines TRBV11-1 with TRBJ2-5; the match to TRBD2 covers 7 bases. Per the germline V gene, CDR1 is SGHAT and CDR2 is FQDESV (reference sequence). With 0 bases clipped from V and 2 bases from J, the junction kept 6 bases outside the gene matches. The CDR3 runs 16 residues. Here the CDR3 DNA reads TGTGCCAGCAGCTTAGCCGGGGAGGGATGGCAAGAGACCCAGTACTTC. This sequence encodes CASSLAGEGWQETQYF.

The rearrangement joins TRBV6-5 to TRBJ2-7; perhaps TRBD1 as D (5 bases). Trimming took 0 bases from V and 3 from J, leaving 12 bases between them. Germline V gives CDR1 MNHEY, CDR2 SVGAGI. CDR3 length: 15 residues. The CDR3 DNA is TGTGCCAGCAGTTACTCTTCGGCAGGGATCTACGAGCAGTACTTC. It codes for CASSYSSAGIYEQYF.

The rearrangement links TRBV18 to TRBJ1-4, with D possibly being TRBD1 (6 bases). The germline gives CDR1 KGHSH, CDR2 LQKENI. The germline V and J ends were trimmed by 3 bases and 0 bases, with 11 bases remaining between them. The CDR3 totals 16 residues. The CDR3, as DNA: TGTGCCAGCTCACCGGAGGGGGGCGCAACTAATGAAAAACTGTTTTTT. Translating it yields CASSPEGGATNEKLFF.

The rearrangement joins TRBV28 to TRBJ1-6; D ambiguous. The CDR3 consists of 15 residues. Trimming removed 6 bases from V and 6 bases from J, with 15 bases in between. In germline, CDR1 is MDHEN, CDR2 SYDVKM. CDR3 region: CASSPEWAGNSPLHF. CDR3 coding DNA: TGTGCCAGCAGCCCTGAGTGGGCCGGTAATTCACCCCTCCACTTT.

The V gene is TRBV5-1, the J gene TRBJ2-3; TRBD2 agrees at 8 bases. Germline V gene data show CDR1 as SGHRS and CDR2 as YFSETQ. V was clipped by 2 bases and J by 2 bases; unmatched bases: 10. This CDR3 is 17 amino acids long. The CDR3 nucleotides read TGCGCCAGCAGCTTCACCCGAGGCGGGGGGCCCACAGATACGCAGTATTTT. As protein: CASSFTRGGGPTDTQYF. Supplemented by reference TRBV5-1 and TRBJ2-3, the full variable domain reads KAGVTQTPRYLIKTRGQQVTLSCSPISGHRSVSWYQQTPGQGLQFLFEYFSETQRNKGNFPGRFSGRQFSNSRSEMNVSTLELGDSALYLCASSFTRGGGPTDTQYFGPGTRLTVL.

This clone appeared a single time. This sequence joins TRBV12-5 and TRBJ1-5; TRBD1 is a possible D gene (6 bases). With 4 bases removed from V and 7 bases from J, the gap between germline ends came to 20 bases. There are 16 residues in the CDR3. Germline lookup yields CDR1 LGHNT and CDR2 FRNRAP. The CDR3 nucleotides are TGTGCTAGTGGTTACCATGGAGGGGGGGCGGGACAGCCCCAGCATTTT. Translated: CASGYHGGGAGQPQHF. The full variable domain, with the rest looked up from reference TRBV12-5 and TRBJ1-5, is DARVTQTPRHKVTEMGQEVTMRCQPILGHNTVFWYRQTMMQGLELLAYFRNRAPLDDSGMPKDRFSAEMPDATLATLKIQPSEPRDSAVYFCASGYHGGGAGQPQHFGDGTRLSIL.

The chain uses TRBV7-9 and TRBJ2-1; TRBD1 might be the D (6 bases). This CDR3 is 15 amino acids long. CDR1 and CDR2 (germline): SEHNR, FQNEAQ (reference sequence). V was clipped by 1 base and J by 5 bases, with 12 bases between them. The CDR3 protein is CASSLGWTVDNEQFF. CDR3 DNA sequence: TGTGCCAGCAGCTTAGGGTGGACAGTTGACAATGAGCAGTTCTTC.

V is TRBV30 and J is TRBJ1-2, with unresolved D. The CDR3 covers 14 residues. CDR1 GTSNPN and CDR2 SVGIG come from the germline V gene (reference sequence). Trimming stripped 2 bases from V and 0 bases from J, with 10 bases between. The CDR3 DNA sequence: TGTGCCTGGAGTCCCCCCCGATCTAACTATGGCTACACCTTC. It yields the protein CAWSPPRSNYGYTF.

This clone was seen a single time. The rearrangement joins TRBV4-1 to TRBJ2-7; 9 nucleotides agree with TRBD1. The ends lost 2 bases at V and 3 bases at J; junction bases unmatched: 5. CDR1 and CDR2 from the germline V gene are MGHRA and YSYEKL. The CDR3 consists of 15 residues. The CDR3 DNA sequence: TGCGCCAGCAGCCAACGACAGGGGGGCTTCTACGAGCAGTACTTC. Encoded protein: CASSQRQGGFYEQYF.

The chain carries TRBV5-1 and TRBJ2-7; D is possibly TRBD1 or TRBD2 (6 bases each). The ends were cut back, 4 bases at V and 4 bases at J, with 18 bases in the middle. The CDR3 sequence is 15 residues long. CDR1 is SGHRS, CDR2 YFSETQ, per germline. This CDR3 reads CASSLQGGGTYEQYF. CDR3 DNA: TGCGCCAGCAGCCTACAGGGTGGGGGGACTTACGAGCAGTACTTC.

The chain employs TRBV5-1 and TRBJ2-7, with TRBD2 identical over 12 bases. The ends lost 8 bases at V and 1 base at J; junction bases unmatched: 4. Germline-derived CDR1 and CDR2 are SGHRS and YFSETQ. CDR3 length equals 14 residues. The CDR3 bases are TGCGCCAGTAGGACTAGCGGGGTTTCCTACGAGCAGTACTTC. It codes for CASRTSGVSYEQYF.